A single sample is the source of the 9 T cell receptor beta chains below, sequenced in a study of OX40 agonist ivuxolimab in advanced cancers. Measured with immunoSEQ multiplex PCR; TCRdb has only the in-frame clones, and not every one. Among under 45,000 clones listed, 80% were seen once. The material sequenced was CD4+ or CD8+ T cells sorted from blood, taken in a trial of the OX40 agonist ivuxolimab. These receptor sequences come from an adult with an advanced solid tumor such as melanoma, head and neck, liver or kidney cancer.

V is TRBV11-2 and J is TRBJ1-4; 7 bases are a match to TRBD1. This CDR3 contains 15 residues. Germline CDR1 is SGHAT and CDR2 is FQNNGV. Losses at the gene ends were 0 bases for V and 9 bases for J; bases not matched to a gene: 7. The CDR3 loop reads CASSLERGQRQKLFF. CDR3 sequence (DNA): TGTGCCAGCAGCTTAGAAAGGGGACAGCGGCAAAAACTGTTTTTT.

The J gene is TRBJ2-5, the V gene TRBV5-4, with 11 bases lining up with TRBD1. J was trimmed by 7 bases and V by 4 bases; bases with no gene match: 6. CDR1 is SGHNT and CDR2 is YYREEE in the germline V gene (reference sequence). The CDR3 contains 14 residues. In nucleotides, the CDR3 is TGTGCCAGCAGCATCGGACAGGGGGCCGTGACCCAGTACTTC. It codes for CASSIGQGAVTQYF.

The rearrangement joins TRBV19 to TRBJ2-1, with no clear D. The CDR3 has 15 residues. The germline gives CDR1 LNHDA, CDR2 SQIVND (reference sequence). V was clipped by 7 bases and J by 3 bases, with 16 bases between them. DNA of the CDR3: TGTGCCAGTAACAATGGGCCGGGTGGCTACAATGAGCAGTTCTTC. Amino acids: CASNNGPGGYNEQFF.

On this clone: Mismatch with germline at one junction end may stem from a read error. The genes are TRBV4-2 and TRBJ1-2; D is uncertain. Germline V gene sequence: CDR1 LGHNA, CDR2 YNFKEQ. The CDR3 runs to 15 residues. The DNA for the CDR3 is TGTACCAGCAGCCAAGTCGCTGGGGAGGACTATGGCTACACCTTC. Translated: CTSSQVAGEDYGYTF.

The V call is TRBV6-1, the J call TRBJ1-6; no clear D gene. This CDR3 has 15 residues. The germline gives CDR1 MNHNS, CDR2 SASEGT. Trimming cost V 0 bases and J 4 bases, with 7 bases left between them. CDR3 sequence reads: CASSEARTYNSPLHF. As DNA, the CDR3 is TGTGCCAGCAGTGAAGCGCGTACTTATAATTCACCCCTCCACTTT.

The rearrangement uses TRBV7-2 and TRBJ2-7; D might be TRBD1 (6 bases). V lost 0 bases, J lost 3 bases, and 12 bases lay in between. Germline V gene sequence: CDR1 SGHTA, CDR2 FQGNSA. The CDR3 loop spans 15 amino acids. CDR3 amino acids: CASSLAGTSGYEQYF. Here the CDR3 DNA reads TGTGCCAGCAGCTTAGCAGGGACATCTGGCTACGAGCAGTACTTC.

V is TRBV5-5 and J is TRBJ2-7; TRBD1 matches at 7 bases. Germline assignment: CDR1 SGHKS and CDR2 YYEKEE (reference sequence). Trimming took 6 bases from V and 4 from J; bases not matched to a gene: 10. CDR3 size: 14 residues. The CDR3 reads CASTTRDREYEQYF. In nucleotides, the CDR3 is TGTGCCAGCACCACCCGGGACAGAGAATACGAGCAGTACTTC.

The V call is TRBV4-3, the J call TRBJ2-7; D remains ambiguous. Germline CDR1 is LGHNA and CDR2 is YSLEER. This CDR3 comprises 13 residues. Trimming removed 0 bases from V and 4 bases from J, with 7 bases in between. CDR3 loop: CASSQDILYEQYF. CDR3 coding DNA: TGCGCCAGCAGCCAAGATATCCTGTACGAGCAGTACTTC.

The J gene is TRBJ2-7, the V gene TRBV15; D possibly matches TRBD1 or TRBD2 (6 bases each). Germline V gene data show CDR1 as LNHNV and CDR2 as YYDKDF (reference sequence). This CDR3 has 17 amino acids. The V end was cut by 0 bases, the J end by 2 bases, with 17 bases between. The CDR3, as DNA: TGTGCCACCAGCAGAGAGAGGGGGGCTACGGCTACCTACGAGCAGTACTTC. Translating it yields CATSRERGATATYEQYF. The full variable domain, completed using reference TRBV15 and TRBJ2-7, is DAMVIQNPRYQVTQFGKPVTLSCSQTLNHNVMYWYQQKSSQAPKLLFHYYDKDFNNEADTPDNFQSRRPNTSFCFLDIRSPGLGDTAMYLCATSRERGATATYEQYFGPGTRLTVT.